These 28 T cell receptor beta chains were all obtained from the same sample, sequenced in a study of beta chain features in type 1 diabetes. The study, taken as a whole, reports: When Type 1 diabetes patients were examined, their TCRB CDR3s proved moderately but significantly shorter in all four CD4+ subsets.

Their antigens remain unidentified. Reverse transcribing all isolated RNA meant expressed TCRB transcripts were sequenced. Profiled with immunoSEQ multiplex PCR; TCRdb holds only in-frame clones, not every one. This table holds 150,000 to 170,000 clones, around 10% found once. What was sequenced was central memory CD4+ T cells from blood. These receptors were collected from a man aged 25-40 years with type 1 diabetes.

This rearrangement joins TRBV5-1 to TRBJ2-3; 9 nucleotides agree with TRBD2. Losses at the gene ends were 0 bases for V and 1 base for J; bases not matched to a gene: 3. Germline-derived CDR1 and CDR2 are SGHRS and YFSETQ. The CDR3 totals 16 residues. DNA of the CDR3: TGCGCCAGCAGCTTGGTGACTAGCGGTCGCACAGATACGCAGTATTTT. Amino acid sequence: CASSLVTSGRTDTQYF.

This clone was picked up a small number of times. The rearrangement links TRBV2 to TRBJ2-7, with TRBD1 matching over 8 bases. CDR1 is SNHLY, CDR2 FYNNEI, per germline. This CDR3 spans 13 amino acids. V was clipped by 7 bases and J by 0 bases; unmatched bases: 2. Here the CDR3 DNA reads TGTGCCAGCACCGGGACAGGCTCCTACGAGCAGTACTTC. It specifies CASTGTGSYEQYF.

This chain links TRBV29-1 with TRBJ2-5; 11 bases fit TRBD2. V lost 8 bases and J lost 5; bases outside the gene matches: 10. CDR1 and CDR2 from the germline V gene are SQVTM and ANQGSEA. There are 14 residues in the CDR3. The CDR3 sequence: CSTRTSGSGETQYF. The CDR3 DNA is TGCAGCACCCGGACTAGCGGGTCAGGCGAGACCCAGTACTTC.

This clone has just a few counts. V and J are TRBV27 and TRBJ1-1; 7 bases map to TRBD1. Germline CDR1 is MNHEY and CDR2 is SMNVEV (reference sequence). This CDR3 spans 14 amino acids. Losses at the gene ends were 6 bases for V and 3 bases for J; bases not matched to a gene: 7. CDR3 loop: CASSPAGGHTEAFF. The CDR3 DNA is TGTGCCAGCAGCCCCGCAGGGGGACACACTGAAGCTTTCTTT.

The chain has TRBV5-4 and TRBJ1-1, with a tentative D call TRBD1 (5 bases). This CDR3 is built from 13 residues. Germline CDR1 SGHNT, CDR2 YYREEE (reference sequence). V gave up 1 base and J gave up 10 bases, with 14 bases separating them. CDR3 loop: CASSLPQGRGAFF. CDR3 DNA sequence: TGTGCCAGCAGCTTGCCCCAGGGTAGGGGAGCTTTCTTT.

This clone was seen more than once but under ten times. This chain uses TRBV7-2 with TRBJ2-7; unclear D gene. Germline values: CDR1 SGHTA, CDR2 FQGNSA. CDR3 size: 13 residues. V was pared by 6 bases and J by 7 bases, with 16 bases between. CDR3 sequence: CASSPPLRREQYF. The CDR3 DNA sequence: TGTGCCAGCAGTCCCCCACTCCGTAGAGAGCAGTACTTC.

This clone was picked up a small number of times. The chain is built from TRBV11-3 and TRBJ2-1; perhaps TRBD1 as D (6 bases). V was cut by 5 bases and J by 8 bases, with 16 bases left in between. The CDR3 has 14 amino acids. CDR1 SGHNT and CDR2 YENEEA come from the germline V gene. CDR3 protein: CASSRRAGVDEQFF. CDR3 DNA sequence: TGTGCCAGCAGCCGAAGGGCAGGGGTTGATGAGCAGTTCTTC.

The chain employs TRBV4-2 and TRBJ2-7; no clear D. The V end lost 5 bases, the J end lost 0 bases, and 11 bases lay between the germline ends. The CDR3 loop spans 14 amino acids. CDR1 is LGHNA, CDR2 YNFKEQ, per germline. CDR3 sequence (DNA): TGTGCCAGCAGCGAGGAACTTTACTCCTACGAGCAGTACTTC. Translation: CASSEELYSYEQYF.

This sequence joins TRBV19 and TRBJ2-1; 7 bases are shared with TRBD2. V lost 7 bases, J lost 5 bases, and 8 bases stayed unmatched. Germline assignment: CDR1 LNHDA and CDR2 SQIVND (reference sequence). The CDR3 runs to 14 residues. The CDR3 DNA reads as TGTGCCAGTACCCCAGCGGGATTCAACAATGAGCAGTTCTTC. Amino acids: CASTPAGFNNEQFF.

The chain couples TRBV4-1 to TRBJ2-1; no definite D call. V lost 0 bases and J lost 7, with 7 bases in between. Germline V CDR1 and CDR2: MGHRA, YSYEKL. The CDR3 is made up of 13 amino acids. The CDR3, as DNA: TGCGCCAGCAGCCAAGACCCGTTTAATGAGCAGTTCTTC. Amino acids: CASSQDPFNEQFF.

V gene TRBV7-8 combines with J gene TRBJ1-2; TRBD1 agrees at 10 bases. Germline CDR1 and CDR2: SGHVS and FQNEAQ. There are 14 residues in the CDR3. Unmatched junction bases numbered 3, after V lost 5 bases and J lost 3 bases. As DNA, the CDR3 is TGTGCCAGCAGCACAGGACAGGGGGACTATGGCTACACCTTC. It translates to CASSTGQGDYGYTF.

V is TRBV15 and J is TRBJ1-3; D gene ambiguous. The CDR3 consists of 14 residues. Trimming stripped 9 bases from V and 4 bases from J, with 16 bases between. The germline gives CDR1 LNHNV, CDR2 YYDKDF (reference sequence). The CDR3: CATTLPTGGNTIYF. The CDR3, as DNA: TGTGCCACGACCCTCCCGACTGGCGGAAACACCATATATTTT. The variable domain in full, completed from reference TRBV15 and TRBJ1-3, reads DAMVIQNPRYQVTQFGKPVTLSCSQTLNHNVMYWYQQKSSQAPKLLFHYYDKDFNNEADTPDNFQSRRPNTSFCFLDIRSPGLGDTAMYLCATTLPTGGNTIYFGEGSWLTVV.

In this sample, this clone turned up a few times. The V call is TRBV6-5, the J call TRBJ2-1; a weak D match, TRBD2 (5 bases). The V and J ends lost 5 bases and 10 bases respectively, with 15 bases between them. This CDR3 has 13 amino acids. Germline V gene sequence: CDR1 MNHEY, CDR2 SVGAGI. In DNA form, the CDR3 reads TGTGCCAGCAGTCCTACCCCGGGCGGGGAGCAGTTCTTC. The encoded protein is CASSPTPGGEQFF.

The rearrangement joins TRBV5-1 to TRBJ2-3; D is undetermined. The germline V gene has CDR1 SGHRS and CDR2 YFSETQ. The CDR3 is made up of 15 amino acids. Trimming removed 2 bases at V and 1 base at J, with 11 bases between. The CDR3 loop is CASSLEQLRTDTQYF. DNA for the CDR3: TGCGCCAGCAGCTTAGAACAGCTTCGCACAGATACGCAGTATTTT.

This clone was counted only a few times. This chain uses TRBV7-2 with TRBJ2-7; weak D call: TRBD2 (5 bases). V shed 1 base and J shed 4 bases, with 11 bases lying between them. The CDR3 contains 14 residues. Looked up from germline, CDR1 is SGHTA and CDR2 is FQGNSA. In nucleotides, the CDR3 is TGTGCCAGCAGCTTAGGAGCGGTTGGGTACGAGCAGTACTTC. This translates into CASSLGAVGYEQYF.

The chain joins TRBV2 to TRBJ2-5; perhaps TRBD2 as D (6 bases). Germline-derived CDR1 and CDR2 are SNHLY and FYNNEI. The CDR3 length is 13 residues. V shed 2 bases and J shed 6 bases, with 10 bases lying between them. The CDR3, as DNA: TGTGCCAGCAGTGAATGGAGGGGAAAGACCCAGTACTTC. As protein: CASSEWRGKTQYF. The complete variable domain, with remaining parts taken from reference TRBV2 and TRBJ2-5, reads EPEVTQTPSHQVTQMGQEVILRCVPISNHLYFYWYRQILGQKVEFLVSFYNNEISEKSEIFDDQFSVERPDGSNFTLKIRSTKLEDSAMYFCASSEWRGKTQYFGPGTRLLVL.

This clone was observed a few times. V and J are TRBV6-1 and TRBJ2-5; TRBD2 is a possible D gene (5 bases). Deletions cut 8 bases from V and 4 bases from J, with 11 bases between. Germline V gene data show CDR1 as MNHNS and CDR2 as SASEGT. The CDR3 sequence is 12 residues long. This CDR3 is CASGRLGETQYF. For the CDR3, the DNA is TGTGCCAGCGGGAGACTGGGAGAGACCCAGTACTTC.

This chain uses TRBV5-4 with TRBJ2-4, with D perhaps TRBD2 (6 bases). V shed 4 bases and J shed 5 bases, with 10 bases lying between them. This CDR3 region has 13 residues. Germline CDR1 SGHNT, CDR2 YYREEE (reference sequence). CDR3 region: CASSPTGENIQYF. CDR3 nucleotide sequence: TGTGCCAGCAGCCCGACGGGGGAAAACATTCAGTACTTC. Based on the CDR3 plus reference TRBV5-4 and TRBJ2-4, the full variable domain is ETGVTQSPTHLIKTRGQQVTLRCSSQSGHNTVSWYQQALGQGPQFIFQYYREEENGRGNFPPRFSGLQFPNYSSELNVNALELDDSALYLCASSPTGENIQYFGAGTRLSVL.

The sample holds a few counts of this clone. V gene TRBV11-2 combines with J gene TRBJ2-4, with D unresolved. Trimming left V 5 bases short and J 3 bases short, with 14 bases between. Germline V gene data show CDR1 as SGHAT and CDR2 as FQNNGV. This CDR3 spans 15 amino acids. CDR3 loop: CASSETIAGKNIQYF. For the CDR3, the DNA is TGTGCCAGCAGCGAAACGATCGCAGGCAAAAACATTCAGTACTTC.

This clone was seen a few times. Additional DNA sequences in this sample encode the identical CDR3. This chain links TRBV5-6 with TRBJ2-2; TRBD2 is a possible D gene (6 bases). Germline values: CDR1 SGHDT, CDR2 YYEEEE. This CDR3 spans 14 amino acids. V gave up 2 bases and J gave up 1 base, with 6 bases separating them. Here the CDR3 reads CASSLAGNTGELFF. The DNA for the CDR3 is TGTGCCAGCAGCTTAGCGGGGAACACCGGGGAGCTGTTTTTT.

The V gene is TRBV5-4, the J gene TRBJ2-2; 7 bases map to TRBD1. V shed 4 bases and J 3 bases; nucleotides not matched to a gene: 9. This CDR3 comprises 16 residues. CDR1 SGHNT and CDR2 YYREEE come from the germline V gene (reference sequence). The CDR3 bases are TGTGCCAGCAGCGGCGACAGGGACGTTTACACCGGGGAGCTGTTTTTT. Translating it yields CASSGDRDVYTGELFF.

The chain carries TRBV6-5 and TRBJ1-4; D remains ambiguous. This CDR3 has 13 residues. The V gene's germline CDR1 is MNHEY and CDR2 SVGAGI. This chain's CDR3 is CASATNSNEKLFF. As DNA, the CDR3 is TGTGCGAGCGCAACTAACTCGAATGAAAAACTGTTTTTT.

This chain connects TRBV7-3 to TRBJ2-7, with TRBD2 identical over 7 bases. This CDR3 comprises 13 residues. Per the germline V gene, CDR1 is SGHTA and CDR2 is FQGTGA. V dropped 5 bases and J dropped 6; count of bases not matched to a gene: 7. The DNA of the CDR3 is TGTGCCAGCAGCCTACTTGGGAGGGGCGAGCAGTACTTC. Protein sequence: CASSLLGRGEQYF.

The V and J genes are TRBV28 and TRBJ2-1; 10 nucleotides line up with TRBD1. CDR3 length: 17 residues. Germline CDR1 reads MDHEN; CDR2 reads SYDVKM. V gave up 6 bases and J gave up 3 bases; unmatched junction bases: 11. In nucleotides, the CDR3 is TGTGCCAGCAGCACCCCCCCCGGGACAGGGGACTACAATGAGCAGTTCTTC. This codes for CASSTPPGTGDYNEQFF. The variable domain in full, with the rest retrieved from reference TRBV28 and TRBJ2-1, is DVKVTQSSRYLVKRTGEKVFLECVQDMDHENMFWYRQDPGLGLRLIYFSYDVKMKEKGDIPEGYSVSREKKERFSLILESASTNQTSMYLCASSTPPGTGDYNEQFFGPGTRLTVL.

The rearrangement joins TRBV7-2 to TRBJ1-1; 7 positions match TRBD1. V lost 3 bases to trimming and J lost 4 bases; unmatched junction nucleotides: 11. Looked up from germline, CDR1 is SGHTA and CDR2 is FQGNSA. CDR3 length: 16 residues. This CDR3 is CASSLDRDRVGTEAFF. The CDR3 region has the DNA TGTGCCAGCAGCTTGGACCGAGACAGGGTGGGCACTGAAGCTTTCTTT.

Comment on this clone: This CDR3 is also generated by other DNA sequences in the sample. The V and J genes are TRBV4-2 and TRBJ2-3; 7 bases fit TRBD1. This CDR3 is built from 15 residues. The J segment lost 1 base and the V segment lost 1 base, leaving 2 bases of the junction unmatched. The V gene's germline CDR1 is LGHNA and CDR2 YNFKEQ. The CDR3 reads CASSQGDSRTDTQYF. In DNA, the CDR3 is TGTGCCAGCAGCCAAGGGGACAGCCGCACAGATACGCAGTATTTT.

The chain's CDR3 is CASTSVPANYGYTF. Here the CDR3 DNA reads TGTGCCAGCACTTCAGTGCCTGCTAACTATGGCTACACCTTC. V and J are TRBV6-5 and TRBJ1-2, with unresolved D. The ends were cut back, 7 bases at V and 0 bases at J, with 12 bases in the middle. The CDR3 has 14 residues. From germline, CDR1 is MNHEY and CDR2 SVGAGI.

The chain combines TRBV5-4 with TRBJ2-7; 9 bases map to TRBD1. The J segment lost 5 bases and the V segment lost 3 bases, leaving 6 bases of the junction unmatched. This CDR3 is 14 amino acids long. CDR1 SGHNT and CDR2 YYREEE come from the germline V gene (reference sequence). CDR3 sequence reads: CASSSAGQGNEQYF. The DNA of the CDR3 is TGTGCCAGCAGCTCCGCGGGACAGGGAAACGAGCAGTACTTC.